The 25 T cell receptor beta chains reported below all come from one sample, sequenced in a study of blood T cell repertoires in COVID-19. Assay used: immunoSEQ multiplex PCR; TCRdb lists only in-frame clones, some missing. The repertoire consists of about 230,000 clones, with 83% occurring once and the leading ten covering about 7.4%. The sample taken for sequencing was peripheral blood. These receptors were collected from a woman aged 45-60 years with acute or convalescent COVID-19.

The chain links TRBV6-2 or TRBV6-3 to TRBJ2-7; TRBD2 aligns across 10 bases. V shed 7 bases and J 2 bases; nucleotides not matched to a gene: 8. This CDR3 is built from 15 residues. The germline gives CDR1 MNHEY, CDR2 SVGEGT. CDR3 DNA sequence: TGTGCCAGCATCCCCGGACTAGCGGCTCCCTACGAGCAGTACTTC. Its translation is CASIPGLAAPYEQYF.

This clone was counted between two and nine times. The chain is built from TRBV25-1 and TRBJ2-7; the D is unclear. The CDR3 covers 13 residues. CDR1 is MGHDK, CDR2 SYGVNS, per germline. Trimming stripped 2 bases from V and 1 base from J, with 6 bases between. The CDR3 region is CASSESVSYEQYF. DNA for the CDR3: TGTGCCAGCAGTGAAAGCGTTTCCTACGAGCAGTACTTC.

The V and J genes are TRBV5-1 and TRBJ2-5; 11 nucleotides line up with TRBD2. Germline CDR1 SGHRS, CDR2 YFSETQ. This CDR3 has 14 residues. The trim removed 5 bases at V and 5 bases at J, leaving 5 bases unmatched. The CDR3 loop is CASRRLAGKETQYF. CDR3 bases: TGCGCCAGCAGAAGACTAGCGGGAAAGGAGACCCAGTACTTC.

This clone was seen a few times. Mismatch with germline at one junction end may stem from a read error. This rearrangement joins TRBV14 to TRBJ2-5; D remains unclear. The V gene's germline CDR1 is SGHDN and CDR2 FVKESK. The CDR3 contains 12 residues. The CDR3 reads CASSLSLQPRHF. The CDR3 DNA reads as TGTGCCAGCAGCCTAAGCTTGCAGCCCAGGCACTTC.

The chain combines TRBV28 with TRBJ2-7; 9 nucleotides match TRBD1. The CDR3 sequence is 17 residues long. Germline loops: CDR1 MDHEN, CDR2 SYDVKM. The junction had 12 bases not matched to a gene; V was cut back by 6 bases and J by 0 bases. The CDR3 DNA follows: TGTGCCAGCAGAAGCCCAATCGACAGGGGGGGCTCCTACGAGCAGTACTTC. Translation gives CASRSPIDRGGSYEQYF.

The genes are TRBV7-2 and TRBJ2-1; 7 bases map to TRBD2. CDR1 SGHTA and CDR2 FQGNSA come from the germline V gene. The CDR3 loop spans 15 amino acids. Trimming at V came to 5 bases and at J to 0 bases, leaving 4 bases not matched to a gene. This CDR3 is CASSTAGSSYNEQFF. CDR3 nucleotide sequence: TGTGCCAGCAGCACAGCGGGGAGCTCCTACAATGAGCAGTTCTTC.

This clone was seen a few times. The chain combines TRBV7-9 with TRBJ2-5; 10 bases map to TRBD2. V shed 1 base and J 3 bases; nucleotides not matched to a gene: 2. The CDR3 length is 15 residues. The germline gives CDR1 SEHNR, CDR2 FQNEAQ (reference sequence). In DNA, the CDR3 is TGTGCCAGCAGCTTAGTTACTAGCGGGAAAGAGACCCAGTACTTC. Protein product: CASSLVTSGKETQYF.

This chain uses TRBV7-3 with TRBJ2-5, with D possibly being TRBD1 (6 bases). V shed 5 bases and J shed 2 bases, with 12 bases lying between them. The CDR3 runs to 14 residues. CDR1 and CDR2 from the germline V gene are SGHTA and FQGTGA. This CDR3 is CASSPGTPQETQYF. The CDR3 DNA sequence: TGTGCCAGCAGCCCCGGGACACCACAAGAGACCCAGTACTTC.

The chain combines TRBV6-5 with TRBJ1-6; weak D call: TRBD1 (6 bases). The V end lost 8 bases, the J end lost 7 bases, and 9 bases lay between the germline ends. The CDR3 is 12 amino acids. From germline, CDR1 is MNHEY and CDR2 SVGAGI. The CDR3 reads CASSDRNSPLHF. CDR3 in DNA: TGTGCCAGCTCGGACAGAAATTCACCCCTCCACTTT.

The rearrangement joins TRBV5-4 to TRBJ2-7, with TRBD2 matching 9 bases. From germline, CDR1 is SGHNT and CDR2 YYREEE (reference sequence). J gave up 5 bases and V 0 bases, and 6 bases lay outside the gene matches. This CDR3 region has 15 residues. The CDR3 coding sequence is TGTGCCAGCAGCTTGGTTGGGGGGACTAGCCACGAGCAGTACTTC. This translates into CASSLVGGTSHEQYF.

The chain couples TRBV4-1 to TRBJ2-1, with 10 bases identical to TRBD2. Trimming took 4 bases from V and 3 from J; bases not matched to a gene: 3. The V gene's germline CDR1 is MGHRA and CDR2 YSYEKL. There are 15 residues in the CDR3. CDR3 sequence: CASSLLAGVYNEQFF. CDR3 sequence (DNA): TGCGCCAGCAGCCTCCTAGCGGGGGTCTACAATGAGCAGTTCTTC.

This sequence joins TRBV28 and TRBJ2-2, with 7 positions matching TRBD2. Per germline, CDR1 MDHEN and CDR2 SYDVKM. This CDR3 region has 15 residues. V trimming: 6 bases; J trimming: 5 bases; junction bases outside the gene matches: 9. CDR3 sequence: CASSPSRGGTGELFF. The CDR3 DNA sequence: TGTGCCAGCAGCCCGTCCCGGGGAGGGACCGGGGAGCTGTTTTTT.

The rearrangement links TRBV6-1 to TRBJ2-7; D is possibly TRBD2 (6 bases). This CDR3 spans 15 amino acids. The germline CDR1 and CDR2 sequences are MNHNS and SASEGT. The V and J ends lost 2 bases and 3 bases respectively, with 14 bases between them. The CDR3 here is CASSEMAPGGYEQYF. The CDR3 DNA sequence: TGTGCCAGCAGTGAAATGGCTCCCGGGGGCTACGAGCAGTACTTC.

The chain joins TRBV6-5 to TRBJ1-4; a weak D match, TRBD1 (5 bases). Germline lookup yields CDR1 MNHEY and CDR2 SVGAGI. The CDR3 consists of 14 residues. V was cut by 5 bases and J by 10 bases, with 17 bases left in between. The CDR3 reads CASSLEGRGGKLFF. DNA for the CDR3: TGTGCCAGCAGTCTTGAGGGACGGGGAGGAAAACTGTTTTTT.

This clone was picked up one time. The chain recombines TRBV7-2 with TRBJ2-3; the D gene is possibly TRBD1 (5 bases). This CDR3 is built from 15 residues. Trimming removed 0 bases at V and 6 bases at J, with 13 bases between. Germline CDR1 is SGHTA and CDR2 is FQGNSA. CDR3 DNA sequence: TGTGCCAGCAGCTTAGCAGCAGGGTCACCCGATACGCAGTATTTT. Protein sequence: CASSLAAGSPDTQYF. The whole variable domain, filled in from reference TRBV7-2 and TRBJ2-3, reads GAGVSQSPSNKVTEKGKDVELRCDPISGHTALYWYRQSLGQGLEFLIYFQGNSAPDKSGLPSDRFSAERTGGSVSTLTIQRTQQEDSAVYLCASSLAAGSPDTQYFGPGTRLTVL.

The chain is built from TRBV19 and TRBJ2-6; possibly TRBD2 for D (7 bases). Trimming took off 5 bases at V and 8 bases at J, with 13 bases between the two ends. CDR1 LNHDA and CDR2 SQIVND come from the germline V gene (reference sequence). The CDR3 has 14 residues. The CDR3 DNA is TGTGCCAGTAGTGGCGGGGGCGCGTCCAACGTCCTGACTTTC. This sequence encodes CASSGGGASNVLTF.

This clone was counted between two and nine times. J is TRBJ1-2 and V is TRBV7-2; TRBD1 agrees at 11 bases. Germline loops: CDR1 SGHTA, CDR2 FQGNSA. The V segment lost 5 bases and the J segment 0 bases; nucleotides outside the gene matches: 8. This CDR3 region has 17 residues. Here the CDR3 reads CASSPGDRGASNYGYTF. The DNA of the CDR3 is TGTGCCAGCAGCCCCGGGGACAGGGGGGCCTCTAACTATGGCTACACCTTC.

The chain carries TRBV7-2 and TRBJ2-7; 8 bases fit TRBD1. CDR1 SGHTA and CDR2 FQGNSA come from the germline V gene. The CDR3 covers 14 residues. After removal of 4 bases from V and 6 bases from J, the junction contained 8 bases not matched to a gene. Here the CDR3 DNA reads TGTGCCAGCAGCTCTTTGGACAGGGTAGGCGAGCAGTACTTC. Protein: CASSSLDRVGEQYF.

The CDR3 here is CASSLSPGRMNTEAFF. The CDR3 region has the DNA TGTGCCAGCAGCTTGTCGCCAGGGCGAATGAACACTGAAGCTTTCTTT. The J gene is TRBJ1-1, the V gene TRBV7-6, with D possibly being TRBD1 (5 bases). The CDR3 is made up of 16 amino acids. Germline V gene sequence: CDR1 SGHVS, CDR2 FNYEAQ. Trimming pared 3 bases from V and 0 bases from J, leaving 14 bases between.

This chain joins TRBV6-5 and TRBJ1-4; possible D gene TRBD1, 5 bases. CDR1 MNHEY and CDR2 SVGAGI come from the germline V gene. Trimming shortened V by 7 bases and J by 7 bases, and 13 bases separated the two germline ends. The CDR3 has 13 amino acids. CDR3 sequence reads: CASKGPGFEKLFF. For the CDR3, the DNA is TGTGCCAGCAAGGGGCCAGGGTTTGAAAAACTGTTTTTT.

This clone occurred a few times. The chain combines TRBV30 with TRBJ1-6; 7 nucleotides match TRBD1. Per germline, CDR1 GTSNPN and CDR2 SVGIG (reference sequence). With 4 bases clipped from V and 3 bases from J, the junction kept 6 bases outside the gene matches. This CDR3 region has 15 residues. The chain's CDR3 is CAWITGEGYNSPLHF. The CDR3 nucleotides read TGTGCCTGGATCACAGGGGAAGGCTATAATTCACCCCTCCACTTT.

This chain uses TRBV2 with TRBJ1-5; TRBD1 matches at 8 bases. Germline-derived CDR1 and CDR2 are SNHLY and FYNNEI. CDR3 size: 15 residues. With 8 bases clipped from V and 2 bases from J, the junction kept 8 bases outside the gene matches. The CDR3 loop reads CASGQGAVGNQPQHF. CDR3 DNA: TGTGCCAGCGGCCAGGGGGCAGTGGGCAATCAGCCCCAGCATTTT. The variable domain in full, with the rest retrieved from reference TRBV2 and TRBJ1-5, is EPEVTQTPSHQVTQMGQEVILRCVPISNHLYFYWYRQILGQKVEFLVSFYNNEISEKSEIFDDQFSVERPDGSNFTLKIRSTKLEDSAMYFCASGQGAVGNQPQHFGDGTRLSIL.

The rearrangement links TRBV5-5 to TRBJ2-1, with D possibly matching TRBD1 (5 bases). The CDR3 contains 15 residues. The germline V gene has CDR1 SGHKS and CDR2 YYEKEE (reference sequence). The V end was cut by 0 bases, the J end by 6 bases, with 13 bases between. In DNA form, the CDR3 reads TGTGCCAGCAGCTTGGCCCATTTAGGGGCCAATGAGCAGTTCTTC. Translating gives CASSLAHLGANEQFF.

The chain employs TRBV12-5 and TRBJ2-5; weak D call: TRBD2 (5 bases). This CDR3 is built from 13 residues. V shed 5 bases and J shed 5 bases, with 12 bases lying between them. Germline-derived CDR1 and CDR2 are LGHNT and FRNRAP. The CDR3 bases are TGTGCTAGTGGTACGGGGATCGGCGAGACCCAGTACTTC. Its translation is CASGTGIGETQYF.

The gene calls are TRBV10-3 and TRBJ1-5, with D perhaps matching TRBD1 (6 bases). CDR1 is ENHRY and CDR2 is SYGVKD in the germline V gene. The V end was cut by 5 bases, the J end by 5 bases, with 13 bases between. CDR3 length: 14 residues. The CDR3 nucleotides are TGTGCCATCAGTTTAATACAGGGTGATCAGCCCCAGCATTTT. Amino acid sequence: CAISLIQGDQPQHF.